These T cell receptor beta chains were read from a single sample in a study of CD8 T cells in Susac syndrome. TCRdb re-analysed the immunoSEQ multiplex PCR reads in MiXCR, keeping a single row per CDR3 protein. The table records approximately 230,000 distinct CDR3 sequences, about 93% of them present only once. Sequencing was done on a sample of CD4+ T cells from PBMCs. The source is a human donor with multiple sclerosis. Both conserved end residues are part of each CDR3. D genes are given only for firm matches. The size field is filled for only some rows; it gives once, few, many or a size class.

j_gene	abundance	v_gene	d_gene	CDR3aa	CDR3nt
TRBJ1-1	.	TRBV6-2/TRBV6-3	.	CASSLSGTPGRAFF	TGTGCCAGCAGTCTCTCCGGGACGCCTGGGAGGGCTTTCTTT
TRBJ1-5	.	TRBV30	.	CAWQNGGNQPQHF	TGTGCCTGGCAAAACGGGGGCAATCAGCCCCAGCATTTT
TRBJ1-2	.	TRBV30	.	CACGLTYGYTF	TGTGCCTGCGGGCTCACCTATGGCTACACCTTC
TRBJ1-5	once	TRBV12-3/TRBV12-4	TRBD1	CASSLGTDNQPQHF	TGTGCCAGCAGTTTGGGGACAGACAATCAGCCCCAGCATTTT
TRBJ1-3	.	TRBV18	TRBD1	CASSRSGTGAGNTIYF	TGTGCCAGCTCACGCTCCGGGACAGGGGCTGGAAACACCATATATTTT
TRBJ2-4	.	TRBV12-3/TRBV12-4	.	CASSLGSFSKNIQYF	TGTGCCAGCAGTTTAGGAAGCTTCTCCAAAAACATTCAGTACTTC
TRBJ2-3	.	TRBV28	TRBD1	CASSLKGTGAVDTQYF	TGTGCCAGCAGTTTGAAAGGGACAGGGGCGGTAGATACGCAGTATTTT
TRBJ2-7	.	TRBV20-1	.	CSASGVKEPSYEQYF	TGCAGTGCCTCGGGGGTCAAGGAACCTAGCTACGAGCAGTACTTC
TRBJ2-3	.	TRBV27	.	CASSRRDKSTDTQYF	TGTGCCAGCAGTCGACGGGACAAGAGCACAGATACGCAGTATTTT
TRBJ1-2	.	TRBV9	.	CASSHQMDGYTF	TGTGCCAGCAGCCACCAGATGGATGGCTACACCTTC
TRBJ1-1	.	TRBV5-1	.	CASGRQGGGTEAFF	TGCGCCAGCGGGCGTCAGGGTGGAGGCACTGAAGCTTTCTTT
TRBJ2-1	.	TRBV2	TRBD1	CASSGQGAGEQFF	TGTGCCAGCAGTGGACAGGGGGCAGGTGAGCAGTTCTTC
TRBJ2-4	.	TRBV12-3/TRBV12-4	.	CASSLFGNRVTKNIQYF	TGTGCCAGCAGTTTGTTCGGAAACAGGGTAACCAAAAACATTCAGTACTTC
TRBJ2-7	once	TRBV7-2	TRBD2	CASLSGRASYEQYF	TGTGCCAGCCTCTCCGGGAGGGCATCCTACGAGCAGTACTTC
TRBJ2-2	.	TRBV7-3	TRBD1	CASSLYGTGGTGELFF	TGTGCCAGCAGCTTATATGGGACAGGGGGCACCGGGGAGCTGTTTTTT
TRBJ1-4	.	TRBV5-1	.	CASSLDRVDEKLFF	TGCGCCAGCAGCTTGGACAGGGTCGACGAAAAACTGTTTTTT
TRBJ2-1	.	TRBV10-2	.	CASSEWRGEQFF	TGCGCCAGCAGTGAGTGGAGAGGTGAGCAGTTCTTC
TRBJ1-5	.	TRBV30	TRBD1	CAWSPGGGTNQPQHF	TGTGCCTGGAGTCCAGGGGGGGGCACCAATCAGCCCCAGCATTTT
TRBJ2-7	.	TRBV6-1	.	CASSESPLQYF	TGTGCCAGCAGTGAGTCTCCCCTGCAGTACTTC
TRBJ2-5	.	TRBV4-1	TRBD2	CASSQEIAGGRKTQYF	TGCGCCAGCAGCCAGGAAATAGCGGGGGGGCGAAAGACCCAGTACTTC
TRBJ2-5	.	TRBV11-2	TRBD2	CASSLGSLAGRQETQYF	TGTGCCAGCAGCTTAGGATCGCTAGCGGGAAGACAAGAGACCCAGTACTTC
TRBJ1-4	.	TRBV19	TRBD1	CASRGTEEKLFF	TGTGCCAGTAGAGGGACAGAAGAAAAACTGTTTTTT
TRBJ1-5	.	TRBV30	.	CAWSVGPVSNQPQHF	TGTGCCTGGAGTGTAGGGCCGGTTAGCAATCAGCCCCAGCATTTT
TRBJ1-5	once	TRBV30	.	CAWGMDIQPESNQPQHF	TGTGCCTGGGGGATGGACATACAACCAGAGAGCAATCAGCCCCAGCATTTT
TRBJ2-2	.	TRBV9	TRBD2	CASSERGLWNTGELFF	TGTGCCAGCAGCGAGCGGGGGTTATGGAACACCGGGGAGCTGTTTTTT
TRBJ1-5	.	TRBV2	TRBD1	CASSVPRAGGQGANQPQHF	TGTGCCAGCAGTGTCCCGCGGGCTGGTGGGCAGGGGGCGAATCAGCCCCAGCATTTT
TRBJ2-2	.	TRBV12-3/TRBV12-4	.	CASSPHPSNTGELFF	TGTGCCAGCAGCCCCCATCCCAGCAACACCGGGGAGCTGTTTTTT
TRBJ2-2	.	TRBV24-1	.	CATSEPRANTGELFF	TGTGCCACCAGTGAGCCCAGGGCGAACACCGGGGAGCTGTTTTTT
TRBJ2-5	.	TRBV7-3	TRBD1	CASSLVGQGSRETQYF	TGTGCCAGCAGCTTAGTTGGACAGGGGAGTAGAGAGACCCAGTACTTC
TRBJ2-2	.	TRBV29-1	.	CSTAGPTGELFF	TGCAGCACAGCCGGGCCTACCGGGGAGCTGTTTTTT
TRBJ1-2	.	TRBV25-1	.	CASSGFGYGYTF	TGTGCCAGCAGTGGTTTCGGGTATGGCTACACCTTC
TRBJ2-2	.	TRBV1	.	CTSRQAGTLFWELFF	TGCACCAGCAGACAAGCGGGTACCCTTTTCTGGGAGCTGTTTTTT
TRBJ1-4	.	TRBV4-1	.	CASSRSQNEKLFF	TGCGCCAGCAGCCGTAGTCAAAATGAAAAACTGTTTTTT
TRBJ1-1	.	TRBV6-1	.	CASSDPTGRTFF	TGTGCCAGCAGTGACCCAACAGGGAGGACTTTCTTT
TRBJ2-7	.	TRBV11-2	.	CASSVGNRDGEQYF	TGTGCCAGCAGCGTAGGGAACAGGGACGGCGAGCAGTACTTC
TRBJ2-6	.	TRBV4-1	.	CASSQDKFSGANVLTF	TGCGCCAGCAGCCAAGACAAGTTCTCTGGGGCCAACGTCCTGACTTTC
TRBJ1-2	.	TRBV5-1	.	CASSLGDRSYTF	TGCGCCAGCAGCTTGGGAGACAGGAGCTACACCTTC
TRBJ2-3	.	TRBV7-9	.	CASRIDSTDTQYF	TGTGCCAGCAGAATCGACAGCACAGATACGCAGTATTTT
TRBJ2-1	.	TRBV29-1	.	CSVGPGQLNNEQFF	.
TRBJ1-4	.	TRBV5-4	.	CASSPGQGREKLFF	TGTGCCAGCAGCCCGGGGCAGGGTCGGGAAAAACTGTTTTTT
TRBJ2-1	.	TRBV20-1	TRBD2	CSARDIFGGRAGDEQFF	TGCAGTGCTAGAGATATTTTTGGCGGGAGAGCTGGTGATGAGCAGTTCTTC
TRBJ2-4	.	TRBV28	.	CASSLRGGRKNIQYF	TGTGCCAGCAGTTTAAGGGGGGGCAGGAAAAACATTCAGTACTTC
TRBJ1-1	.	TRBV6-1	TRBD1	CASRGGGQGKWVTEAFF	TGTGCCAGCAGGGGAGGCGGACAGGGGAAGTGGGTCACTGAAGCTTTCTTT
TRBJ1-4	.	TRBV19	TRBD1	CASSIRAGGEKLFF	TGTGCCAGTAGTATACGCGCAGGGGGCGAAAAACTGTTTTTT
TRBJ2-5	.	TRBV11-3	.	CASSLVPGGASLETQYF	TGTGCCAGCAGCTTAGTCCCTGGAGGGGCGAGTTTGGAGACCCAGTACTTC
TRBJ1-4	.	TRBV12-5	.	CASGLVLGQSNEKLFF	TGTGCTAGTGGTTTGGTACTGGGGCAATCTAATGAAAAACTGTTTTTT
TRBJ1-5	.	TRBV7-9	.	CASSSNTRVQPQHF	TGTGCCAGCAGCTCCAATACCCGCGTGCAGCCCCAGCATTTT
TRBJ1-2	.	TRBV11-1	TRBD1	CASSPPGQFHGYTF	TGTGCCAGCAGCCCCCCGGGACAGTTCCATGGCTACACCTTC
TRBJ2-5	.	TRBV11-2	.	CASTASYETQYF	TGTGCCAGCACCGCCAGTTATGAGACCCAGTACTTC
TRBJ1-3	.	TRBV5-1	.	CASSLAAGVSGNTIYF	TGCGCCAGCAGCTTGGCGGCAGGGGTTTCTGGAAACACCATATATTTT